This is a list of T cell receptor beta chains from one sample in a study of shared clonotypes between healthy human individuals. Only in-frame clones appear in the TCRdb table, and some are missing; sequencing was by immunoSEQ multiplex PCR. Among 2 million to 2.5 million clones, 92% were seen once, and the ten largest hold around 0.35%. Sequencing was done on a sample of naive CD4+ T cells from PBMCs. These receptor sequences come from a man between 18 and 35 years old in good health. Some clones in this sample may be carry-over from other donors' samples. Each CDR3 is given with its conserved first and last residue. A D gene is named only where the DNA matches it firmly. The listing skips clone size in some rows; elsewhere it reads once, few, many or a size class.

TRBV19	.	.	TRBJ2-3	CATRSMVRDTQYF	TGTGCCACCCGCAGCATGGTTCGAGATACGCAGTATTTT
TRBV6-1	.	TRBD2	TRBJ2-4	CASISGILAKNIQYF	TGTGCCAGCATAAGCGGGATTCTAGCCAAAAACATTCAGTACTTC
TRBV30	.	TRBD2	TRBJ2-7	CAGDPSGGYEQYF	TGTGCCGGTGACCCCAGCGGGGGGTACGAGCAGTACTTC
TRBV28	.	.	TRBJ2-2	CASSFDRRNTGELFF	TGTGCCAGCAGTTTCGACAGGAGGAACACCGGGGAGCTGTTTTTT
TRBV7-9	.	TRBD1	TRBJ2-6	CASSFRTGGAGANVLTF	TGTGCCAGCAGCTTCAGGACAGGGGGCGCTGGGGCCAACGTCCTGACTTTC
TRBV11-1	.	.	TRBJ2-2	CASSAWGTWNTGELFF	TGTGCCAGCAGCGCTTGGGGGACTTGGAACACCGGGGAGCTGTTTTTT
TRBV7-7	.	.	TRBJ2-7	CASSKELFYEQYF	TGTGCCAGCAGTAAGGAATTATTCTACGAGCAGTACTTC
TRBV9	.	.	TRBJ2-7	CASSVGPSASYEQYF	TGTGCCAGCAGCGTAGGTCCTAGCGCCTCCTACGAGCAGTACTTC
TRBV5-1	.	.	TRBJ2-5	CASSLWSTQETQYF	TGCGCCAGCAGCTTGTGGTCTACCCAAGAGACCCAGTACTTC
TRBV4-1	once	TRBD1	TRBJ2-5	CASSQVLGRGRETQYF	TGCGCCAGCAGCCAAGTGTTGGGCAGGGGGAGAGAGACCCAGTACTTC
TRBV5-1	.	.	TRBJ1-2	CASSLQDSNYGYTF	TGCGCCAGCAGCTTGCAGGACAGTAACTATGGCTACACCTTC
TRBV28	.	.	TRBJ2-1	CASRGSGTPQNEQFF	TGTGCCAGCAGAGGCTCCGGGACTCCCCAGAATGAGCAGTTCTTC
TRBV28	.	.	TRBJ1-1	CASSQPLGRNTEAFF	TGTGCCAGCAGTCAACCCCTGGGGAGGAACACTGAAGCTTTCTTT
TRBV6-5	.	TRBD1	TRBJ1-2	CASRQGTGYTF	TGTGCCAGCAGACAGGGGACGGGCTACACCTTC
TRBV11-2	few	.	TRBJ1-1	CASSFTGNTEAFF	TGTGCCAGCAGCTTTACAGGGAACACTGAAGCTTTCTTT
TRBV28	.	TRBD1	TRBJ1-5	CASSLSGQGAEQPQHF	TGTGCCAGCAGTTTAAGCGGACAGGGGGCAGAGCAGCCCCAGCATTTT
TRBV7-3	.	.	TRBJ2-3	CASSATGTLGITDTQYF	TGTGCCAGCAGCGCCACCGGGACTCTCGGCATCACAGATACGCAGTATTTT
TRBV2	.	TRBD1	TRBJ1-1	CASSTLTGAEAFF	TGTGCCAGCAGCACTTTGACAGGGGCTGAAGCTTTCTTT
TRBV28	.	.	TRBJ1-2	CASSQGTGGYTF	TGTGCCAGCAGTCAGGGGACGGGTGGCTACACCTTC
TRBV6-5	.	TRBD1	TRBJ1-2	CASSYSGTEGYGYTF	TGTGCCAGCAGTTACTCGGGGACAGAGGGGTATGGCTACACCTTC
TRBV11-2	once	TRBD2	TRBJ2-1	CASSSTLSGGTYNEQFF	TGTGCCAGCAGCTCGACCCTAAGCGGGGGAACCTACAATGAGCAGTTCTTC